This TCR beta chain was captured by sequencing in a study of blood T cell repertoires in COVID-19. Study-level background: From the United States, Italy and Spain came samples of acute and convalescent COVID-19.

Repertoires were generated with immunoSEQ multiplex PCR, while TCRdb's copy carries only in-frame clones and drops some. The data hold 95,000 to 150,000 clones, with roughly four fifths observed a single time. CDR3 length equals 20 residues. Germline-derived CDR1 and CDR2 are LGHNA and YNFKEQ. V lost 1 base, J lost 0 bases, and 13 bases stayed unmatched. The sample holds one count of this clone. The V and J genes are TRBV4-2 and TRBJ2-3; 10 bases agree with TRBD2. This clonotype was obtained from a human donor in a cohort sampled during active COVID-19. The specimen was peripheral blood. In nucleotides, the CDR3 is TGTGCCAGCAGCCAAGCTGGTCCCCTAGCGGGGGACCTTAGCACAGATACGCAGTATTTT. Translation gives CASSQAGPLAGDLSTDTQYF.